The following is a T cell receptor (beta chain) sequence with its context. Authors' processing steps: Estimates of nucleated cell counts were drawn from the amplification of reference gene primers. Libraries were prepared by immunoSEQ multiplex PCR; TCRdb keeps only in-frame clonotypes and omits some of them. V, J and clone size reflect that table, while D and trimming were determined from the DNA. The table records 270,000 or so clones, roughly 81% of them present only once. The data derive from a study of blood T cell repertoires in COVID-19. On the study more broadly: Collection of acute and convalescent COVID-19 samples took place in the United States, Italy and Spain.

Germline CDR1 reads LNHDA; CDR2 reads SQIVND (reference sequence). The CDR3 length is 14 residues. Trimming cost V 7 bases and J 5 bases, with 17 bases left between them. Material: PBMCs or T cells enriched from blood (not recorded which). The chain couples TRBV19 to TRBJ1-2; a weak D match, TRBD1 (5 bases). The TCR originated in a woman aged 50 to 60 who had been exposed to COVID-19. This CDR3 is CASTQPGRAYGYTF. The CDR3 coding sequence is TGTGCCAGTACTCAGCCGGGCAGGGCTTATGGCTACACCTTC. Complete variable domain (other parts from reference TRBV19 and TRBJ1-2): DGGITQSPKYLFRKEGQNVTLSCEQNLNHDAMYWYRQDPGQGLRLIYYSQIVNDFQKGDIAEGYSVSREKKESFPLTVTSAQKNPTAFYLCASTQPGRAYGYTFGSGTRLTVV.